This T cell receptor beta chain was found in a study of shared clonotypes between healthy human individuals. Study-wide results and limits: The expectation was that sequencing depth would affect clonotype sharing among donors. Estimated richness values were generally larger in naive subsets than in memory subsets.

CD8 cells classed as naive were CD45RO-negative and positively selected for CCR7, excluding terminally differentiated effector memory CD45RA+ cells. The junction had 4 bases not matched to a gene; V was cut back by 2 bases and J by 2 bases. This CDR3 contains 15 residues. In germline, CDR1 is SEHNR, CDR2 FQNEAQ (reference sequence). Concerning this clone itself: Antigen specificity is unknown. In the same sample, other DNA sequences code for this CDR3.

Repertoires were generated with immunoSEQ multiplex PCR, while TCRdb's copy carries only in-frame clones and drops some. The repertoire holds about 1,900,000 clones, with about 95% as singletons. The sample taken for sequencing was naive CD8+ T cells sorted from blood. The chain is built from TRBV7-9 and TRBJ2-5; 8 bases align to TRBD2. The clonotype comes from a man aged 18 to 29 in good health. The CDR3 loop reads CASSLSGGRQETQYF. The CDR3 nucleotides are TGTGCCAGCAGCTTAAGCGGGGGAAGACAAGAGACCCAGTACTTC.